This T cell receptor (beta chain) emerged from a study of PD-L1 blockade in urothelial cancer. Across the study: Samples came from 3 weeks, at the second dose, and 6 weeks into treatment.

In each PCR, synthetic TCR analog templates were spiked in. Sequencing was performed with immunoSEQ multiplex PCR; in TCRdb, only in-frame clones are kept and a portion is missing. The sample lists roughly 120,000 clones; around 89% were seen once. A word on this clone: The antigen is undetermined.

As to time point: peripheral blood 6 weeks after treatment start. Study conclusions and caveats: At 3 weeks on treatment, tumor-associated clones expanded more with durable benefit.

This clonotype was obtained from a man aged 55 to 70 with urothelial cancer. The material sequenced was PBMCs, taken around atezolizumab (anti-PD-L1) treatment.

CDR3 region: CASSIAIEAYGYTF. The CDR3 bases are TGTGCCAGTAGTATCGCTATAGAAGCCTATGGCTACACCTTC. The rearrangement joins TRBV19 to TRBJ1-2; D is unresolved. The CDR3 contains 14 residues. V gave up 3 bases and J gave up 4 bases, with 12 bases separating them. Germline lookup yields CDR1 LNHDA and CDR2 SQIVND (reference sequence).